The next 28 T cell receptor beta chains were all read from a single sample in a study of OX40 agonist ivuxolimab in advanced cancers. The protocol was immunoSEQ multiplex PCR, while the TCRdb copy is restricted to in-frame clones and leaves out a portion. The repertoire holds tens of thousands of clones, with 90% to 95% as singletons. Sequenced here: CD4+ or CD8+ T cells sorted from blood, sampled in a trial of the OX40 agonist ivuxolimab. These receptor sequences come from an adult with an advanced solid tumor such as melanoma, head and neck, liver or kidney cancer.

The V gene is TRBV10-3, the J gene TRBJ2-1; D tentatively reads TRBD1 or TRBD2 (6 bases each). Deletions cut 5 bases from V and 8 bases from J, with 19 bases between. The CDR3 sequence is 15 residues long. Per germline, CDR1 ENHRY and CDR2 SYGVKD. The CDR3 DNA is TGTGCCATCAGTTTTAGCGGAGGGGGGTTTGATGAGCAGTTCTTC. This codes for CAISFSGGGFDEQFF.

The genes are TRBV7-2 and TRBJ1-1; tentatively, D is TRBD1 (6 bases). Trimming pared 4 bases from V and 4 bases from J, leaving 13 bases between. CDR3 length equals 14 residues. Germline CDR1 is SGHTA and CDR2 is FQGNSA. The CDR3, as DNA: TGTGCCAGCAGCTCTCAACAGGGATCCACTGAAGCTTTCTTT. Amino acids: CASSSQQGSTEAFF.

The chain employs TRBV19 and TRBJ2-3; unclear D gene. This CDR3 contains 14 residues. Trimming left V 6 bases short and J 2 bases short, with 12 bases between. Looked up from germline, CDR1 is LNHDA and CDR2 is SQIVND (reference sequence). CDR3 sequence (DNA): TGTGCCAGTAGCCTACAGCAGATCACAGATACGCAGTATTTT. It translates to CASSLQQITDTQYF.

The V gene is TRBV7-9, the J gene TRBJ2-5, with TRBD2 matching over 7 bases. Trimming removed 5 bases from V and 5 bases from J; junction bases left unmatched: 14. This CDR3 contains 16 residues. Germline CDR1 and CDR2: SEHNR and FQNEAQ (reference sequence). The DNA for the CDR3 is TGTGCCAGCAGCCCCTCGGGACGGCTGGGGGGGGAGACCCAGTACTTC. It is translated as CASSPSGRLGGETQYF.

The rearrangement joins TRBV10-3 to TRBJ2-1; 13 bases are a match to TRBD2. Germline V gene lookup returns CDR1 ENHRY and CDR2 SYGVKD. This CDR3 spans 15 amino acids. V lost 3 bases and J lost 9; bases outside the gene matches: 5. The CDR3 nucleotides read TGTGCCATCAGTGAACTAGCGGGAGGGCCAGGTGAGCAGTTCTTC. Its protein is CAISELAGGPGEQFF.

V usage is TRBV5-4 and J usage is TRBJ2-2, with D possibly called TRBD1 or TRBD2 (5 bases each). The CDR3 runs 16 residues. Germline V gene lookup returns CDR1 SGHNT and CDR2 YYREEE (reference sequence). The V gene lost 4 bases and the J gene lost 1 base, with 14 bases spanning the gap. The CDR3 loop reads CASSRSGTRNTGELFF. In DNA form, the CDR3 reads TGTGCCAGCAGCCGCTCCGGGACGAGGAACACCGGGGAGCTGTTTTTT.

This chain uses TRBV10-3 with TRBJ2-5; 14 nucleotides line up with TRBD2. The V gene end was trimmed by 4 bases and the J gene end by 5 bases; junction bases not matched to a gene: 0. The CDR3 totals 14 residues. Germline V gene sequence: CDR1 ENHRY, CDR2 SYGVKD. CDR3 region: CAISGTSGRETQYF. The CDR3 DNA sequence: TGTGCCATCAGTGGGACTAGCGGGAGGGAGACCCAGTACTTC.

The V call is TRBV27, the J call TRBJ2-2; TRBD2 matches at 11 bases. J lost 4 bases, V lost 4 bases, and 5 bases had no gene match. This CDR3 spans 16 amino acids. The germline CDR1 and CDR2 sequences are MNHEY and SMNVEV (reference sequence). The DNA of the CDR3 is TGTGCCAGCAGTTCCCTAGCGGGAGGTGGCACCGGGGAGCTGTTTTTT. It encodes CASSSLAGGGTGELFF.

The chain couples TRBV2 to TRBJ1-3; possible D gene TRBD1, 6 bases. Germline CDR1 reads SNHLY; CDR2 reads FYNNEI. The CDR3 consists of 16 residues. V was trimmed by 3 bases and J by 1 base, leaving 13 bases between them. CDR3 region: CASSDDAGASGNTIYF. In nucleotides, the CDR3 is TGTGCCAGCAGTGATGATGCGGGGGCGTCTGGAAACACCATATATTTT.

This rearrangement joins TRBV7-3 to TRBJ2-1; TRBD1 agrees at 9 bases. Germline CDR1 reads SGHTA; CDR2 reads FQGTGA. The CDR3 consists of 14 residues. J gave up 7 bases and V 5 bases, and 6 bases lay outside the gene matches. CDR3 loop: CASSVQGAFNEQFF. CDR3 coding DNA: TGTGCCAGCAGCGTACAGGGGGCCTTTAATGAGCAGTTCTTC.

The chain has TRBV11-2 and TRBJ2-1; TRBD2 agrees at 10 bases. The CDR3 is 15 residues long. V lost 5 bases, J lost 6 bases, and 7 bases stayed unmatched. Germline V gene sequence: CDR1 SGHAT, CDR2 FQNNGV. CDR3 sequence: CASSPTRLAGNEQFF. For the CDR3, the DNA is TGTGCCAGCAGCCCGACCCGACTAGCGGGCAATGAGCAGTTCTTC.

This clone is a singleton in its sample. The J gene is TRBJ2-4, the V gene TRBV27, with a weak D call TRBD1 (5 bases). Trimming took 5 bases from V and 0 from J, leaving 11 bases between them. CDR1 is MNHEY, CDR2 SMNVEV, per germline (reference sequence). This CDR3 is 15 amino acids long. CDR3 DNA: TGTGCCAGCAGTGCAGACAGCATAGCCAAAAACATTCAGTACTTC. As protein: CASSADSIAKNIQYF.

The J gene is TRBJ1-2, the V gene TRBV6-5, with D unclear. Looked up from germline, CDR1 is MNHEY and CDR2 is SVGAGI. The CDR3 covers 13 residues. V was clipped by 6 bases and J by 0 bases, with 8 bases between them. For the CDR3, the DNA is TGTGCCAGCAGGACACCCCCTAACTATGGCTACACCTTC. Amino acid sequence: CASRTPPNYGYTF.

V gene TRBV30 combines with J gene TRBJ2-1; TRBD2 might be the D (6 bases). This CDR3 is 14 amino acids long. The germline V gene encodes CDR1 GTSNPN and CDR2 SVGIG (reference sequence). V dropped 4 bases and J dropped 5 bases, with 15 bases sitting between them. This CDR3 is CAWMLGGLNNEQFF. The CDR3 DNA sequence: TGTGCCTGGATGTTGGGGGGACTGAACAATGAGCAGTTCTTC.

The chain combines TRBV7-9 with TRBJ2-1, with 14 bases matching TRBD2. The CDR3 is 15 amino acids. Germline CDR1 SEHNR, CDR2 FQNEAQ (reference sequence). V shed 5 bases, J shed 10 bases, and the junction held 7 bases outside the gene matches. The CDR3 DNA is TGTGCCAGCAGCGAAGGGACTAGCGGGGGACGAGAGCAGTTCTTC. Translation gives CASSEGTSGGREQFF.

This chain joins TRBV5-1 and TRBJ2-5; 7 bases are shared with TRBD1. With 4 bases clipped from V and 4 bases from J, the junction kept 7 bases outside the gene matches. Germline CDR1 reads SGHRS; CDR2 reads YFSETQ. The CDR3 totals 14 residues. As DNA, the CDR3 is TGCGCCAGCAGCCTGACAGGGAATCCAGAGACCCAGTACTTC. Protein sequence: CASSLTGNPETQYF.

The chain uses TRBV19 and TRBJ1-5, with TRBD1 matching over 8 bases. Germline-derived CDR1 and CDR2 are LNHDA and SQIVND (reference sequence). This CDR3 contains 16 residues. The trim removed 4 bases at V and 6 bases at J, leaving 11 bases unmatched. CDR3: CASSTTQGAPFQPQHF. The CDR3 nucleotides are TGTGCCAGTAGTACAACCCAGGGGGCACCGTTTCAGCCCCAGCATTTT. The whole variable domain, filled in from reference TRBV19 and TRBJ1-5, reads DGGITQSPKYLFRKEGQNVTLSCEQNLNHDAMYWYRQDPGQGLRLIYYSQIVNDFQKGDIAEGYSVSREKKESFPLTVTSAQKNPTAFYLCASSTTQGAPFQPQHFGDGTRLSIL.

The CDR3 region is CSVRDGGGTEAFF. The DNA for the CDR3 is TGCAGCGTAAGGGATGGGGGCGGCACTGAAGCTTTCTTT. This chain joins TRBV29-1 and TRBJ1-1; tentative D call: TRBD1 (6 bases). The germline V and J ends were trimmed by 6 bases and 4 bases, with 15 bases remaining between them. This CDR3 contains 13 residues. Germline CDR1 reads SQVTM; CDR2 reads ANQGSEA.

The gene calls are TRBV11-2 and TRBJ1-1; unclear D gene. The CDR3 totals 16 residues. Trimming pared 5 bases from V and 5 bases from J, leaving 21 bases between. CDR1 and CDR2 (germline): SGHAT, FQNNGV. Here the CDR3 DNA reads TGTGCCAGCAGCACGCGGCGGACGGGAAGGAATACTGAAGCTTTCTTT. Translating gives CASSTRRTGRNTEAFF.

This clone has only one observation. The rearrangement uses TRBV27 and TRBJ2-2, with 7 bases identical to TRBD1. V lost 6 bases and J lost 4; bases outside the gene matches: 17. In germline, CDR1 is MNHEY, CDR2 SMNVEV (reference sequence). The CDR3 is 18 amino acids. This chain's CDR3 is CASRCPRQGQPPTGELFF. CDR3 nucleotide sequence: TGTGCCAGCAGGTGTCCTCGACAGGGCCAACCCCCCACCGGGGAGCTGTTTTTT.

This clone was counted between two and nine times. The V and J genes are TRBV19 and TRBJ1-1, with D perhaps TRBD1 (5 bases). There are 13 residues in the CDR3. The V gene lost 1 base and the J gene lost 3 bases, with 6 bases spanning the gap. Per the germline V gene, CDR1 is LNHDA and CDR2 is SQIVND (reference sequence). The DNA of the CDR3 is TGTGCCAGTAGTATAGTCAGGGACACTGAAGCTTTCTTT. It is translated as CASSIVRDTEAFF.

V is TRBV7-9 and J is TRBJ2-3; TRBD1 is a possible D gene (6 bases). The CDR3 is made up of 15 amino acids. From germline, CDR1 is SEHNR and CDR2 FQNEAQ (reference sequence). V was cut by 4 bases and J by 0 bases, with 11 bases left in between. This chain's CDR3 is CASSSEDRSTDTQYF. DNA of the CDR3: TGTGCCAGCAGCTCCGAGGACAGAAGCACAGATACGCAGTATTTT.

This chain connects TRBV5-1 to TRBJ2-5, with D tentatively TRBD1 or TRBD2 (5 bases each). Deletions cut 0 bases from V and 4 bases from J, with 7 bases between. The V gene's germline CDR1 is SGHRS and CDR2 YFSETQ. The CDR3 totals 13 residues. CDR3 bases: TGCGCCAGCAGCTTGGCAGGGAGAGAGACCCAGTACTTC. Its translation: CASSLAGRETQYF.

For the CDR3, the DNA is TGCGCCAGCAGCTTGGGGGCTGCGAACACCGGGGAGCTGTTTTTT. It encodes CASSLGAANTGELFF. This sequence joins TRBV5-1 and TRBJ2-2; D remains ambiguous. In germline, CDR1 is SGHRS, CDR2 YFSETQ. The CDR3 has 15 residues. Trimming stripped 0 bases from V and 0 bases from J, with 6 bases between.

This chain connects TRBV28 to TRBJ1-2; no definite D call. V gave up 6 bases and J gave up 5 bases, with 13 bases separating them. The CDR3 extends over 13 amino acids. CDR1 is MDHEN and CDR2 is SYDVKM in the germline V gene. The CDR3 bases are TGTGCCAGCAGGCAAAACGCGGGATATGGCTACACCTTC. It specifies CASRQNAGYGYTF.

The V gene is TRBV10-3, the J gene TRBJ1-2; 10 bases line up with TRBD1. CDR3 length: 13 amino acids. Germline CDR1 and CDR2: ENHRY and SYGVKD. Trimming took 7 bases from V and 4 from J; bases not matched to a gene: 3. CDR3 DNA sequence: TGTGCCATCAAGACAGGGGGCGGCTATGGCTACACCTTC. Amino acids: CAIKTGGGYGYTF.

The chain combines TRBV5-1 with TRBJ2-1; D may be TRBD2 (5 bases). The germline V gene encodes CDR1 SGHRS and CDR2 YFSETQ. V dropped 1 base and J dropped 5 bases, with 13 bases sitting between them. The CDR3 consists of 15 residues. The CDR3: CASSLTGSANNEQFF. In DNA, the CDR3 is TGCGCCAGCAGCTTGACGGGAAGTGCGAACAATGAGCAGTTCTTC.

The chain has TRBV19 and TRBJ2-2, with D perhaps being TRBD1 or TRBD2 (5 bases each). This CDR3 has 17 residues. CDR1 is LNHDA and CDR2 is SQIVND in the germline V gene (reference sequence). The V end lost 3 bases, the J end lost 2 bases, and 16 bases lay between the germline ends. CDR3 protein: CASSILPRGGNTGELFF. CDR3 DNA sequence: TGTGCCAGTAGTATTTTACCGAGGGGCGGAAACACCGGGGAGCTGTTTTTT.